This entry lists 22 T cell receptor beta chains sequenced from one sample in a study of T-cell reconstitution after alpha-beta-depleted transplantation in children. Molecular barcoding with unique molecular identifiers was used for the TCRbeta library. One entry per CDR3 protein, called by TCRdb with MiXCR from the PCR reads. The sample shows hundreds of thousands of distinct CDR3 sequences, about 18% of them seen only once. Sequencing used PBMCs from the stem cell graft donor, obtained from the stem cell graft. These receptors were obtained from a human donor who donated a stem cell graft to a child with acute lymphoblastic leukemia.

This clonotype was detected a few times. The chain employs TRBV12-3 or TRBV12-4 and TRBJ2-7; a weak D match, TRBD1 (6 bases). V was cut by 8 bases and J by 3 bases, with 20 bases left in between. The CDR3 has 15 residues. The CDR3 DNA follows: TGTGCCAGCGGTCCTTATCCGGGACAAAGCTACGAGCAGTACTTC. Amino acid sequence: CASGPYPGQSYEQYF.

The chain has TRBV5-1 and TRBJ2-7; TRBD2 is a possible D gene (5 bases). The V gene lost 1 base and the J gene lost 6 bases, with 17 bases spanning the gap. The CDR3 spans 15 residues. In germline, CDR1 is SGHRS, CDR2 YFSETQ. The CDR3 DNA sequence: TGCGCCAGCAGCTTGTCGAGCGGACGGGCCCTCGAGCAGTACTTC. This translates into CASSLSSGRALEQYF.

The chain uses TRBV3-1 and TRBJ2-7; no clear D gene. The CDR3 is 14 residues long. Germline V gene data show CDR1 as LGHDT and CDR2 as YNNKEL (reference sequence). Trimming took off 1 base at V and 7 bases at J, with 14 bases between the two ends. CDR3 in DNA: TGTGCCAGCAGCCAAGGAGGCACTGGGTTTGAGCAGTACTTC. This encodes CASSQGGTGFEQYF.

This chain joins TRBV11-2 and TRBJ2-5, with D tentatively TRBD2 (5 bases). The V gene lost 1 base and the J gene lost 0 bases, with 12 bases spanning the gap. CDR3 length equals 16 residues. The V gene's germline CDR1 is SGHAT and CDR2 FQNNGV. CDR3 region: CASSLAGPGYQETQYF. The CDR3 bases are TGTGCCAGCAGCTTAGCAGGCCCGGGGTACCAAGAGACCCAGTACTTC.

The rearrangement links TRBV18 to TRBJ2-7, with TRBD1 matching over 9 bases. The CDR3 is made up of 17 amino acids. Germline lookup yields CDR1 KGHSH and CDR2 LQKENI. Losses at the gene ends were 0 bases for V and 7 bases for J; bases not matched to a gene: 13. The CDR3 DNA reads TGTGCCAGCTCACCACCGGGTGGGACAGGGCTGGGTGGAGAGCAGTACTTC. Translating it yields CASSPPGGTGLGGEQYF. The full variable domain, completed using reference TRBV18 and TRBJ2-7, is NAGVMQNPRHLVRRRGQEARLRCSPMKGHSHVYWYRQLPEEGLKFMVYLQKENIIDESGMPKERFSAEFPKEGPSILRIQQVVRGDSAAYFCASSPPGGTGLGGEQYFGPGTRLTVT.

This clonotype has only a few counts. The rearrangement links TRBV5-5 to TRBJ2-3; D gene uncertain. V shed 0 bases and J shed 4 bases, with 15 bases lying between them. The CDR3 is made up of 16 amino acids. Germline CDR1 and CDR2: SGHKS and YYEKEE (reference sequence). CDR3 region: CASSLAWAEPPDTQYF. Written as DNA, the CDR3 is TGTGCCAGCAGCTTGGCGTGGGCGGAGCCCCCAGATACGCAGTATTTT.

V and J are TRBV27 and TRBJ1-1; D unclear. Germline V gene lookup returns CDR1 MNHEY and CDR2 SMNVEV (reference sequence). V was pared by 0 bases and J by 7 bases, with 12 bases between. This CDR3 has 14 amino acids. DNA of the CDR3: TGTGCCAGCAGTTTATCGGGAGCATCTGGTGAAGCTTTCTTT. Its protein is CASSLSGASGEAFF.

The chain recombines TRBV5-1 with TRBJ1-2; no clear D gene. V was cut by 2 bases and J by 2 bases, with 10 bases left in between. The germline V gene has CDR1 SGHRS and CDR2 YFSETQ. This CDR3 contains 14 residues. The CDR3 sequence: CASSFEGRNYGYTF. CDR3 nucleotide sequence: TGCGCCAGCAGCTTCGAGGGTCGGAACTATGGCTACACCTTC. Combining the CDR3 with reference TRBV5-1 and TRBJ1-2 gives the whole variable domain KAGVTQTPRYLIKTRGQQVTLSCSPISGHRSVSWYQQTPGQGLQFLFEYFSETQRNKGNFPGRFSGRQFSNSRSEMNVSTLELGDSALYLCASSFEGRNYGYTFGSGTRLTVV.

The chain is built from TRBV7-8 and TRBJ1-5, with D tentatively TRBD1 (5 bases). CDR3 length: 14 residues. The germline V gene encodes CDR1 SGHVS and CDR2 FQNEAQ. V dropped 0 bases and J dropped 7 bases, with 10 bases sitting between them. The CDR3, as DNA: TGTGCCAGCAGCTTAGCTGGACATTGGCAGCCCCAGCATTTT. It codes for CASSLAGHWQPQHF.

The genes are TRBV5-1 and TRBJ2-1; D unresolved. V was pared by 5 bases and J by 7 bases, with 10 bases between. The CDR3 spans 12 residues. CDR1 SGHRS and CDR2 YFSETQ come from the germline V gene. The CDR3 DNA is TGCGCCAGCAGGCGTGACGGGAATGAGCAGTTCTTC. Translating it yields CASRRDGNEQFF.

The CDR3 spells CASSLVRNQPQHF. Here the CDR3 DNA reads TGTGCCAGCAGCTTAGTCCGGAATCAGCCCCAGCATTTT. This chain links TRBV7-2 with TRBJ1-5; no definite D call. Germline V gene data show CDR1 as SGHTA and CDR2 as FQGNSA. V lost 1 base and J lost 4, with 5 bases in between. The CDR3 length is 13 residues.

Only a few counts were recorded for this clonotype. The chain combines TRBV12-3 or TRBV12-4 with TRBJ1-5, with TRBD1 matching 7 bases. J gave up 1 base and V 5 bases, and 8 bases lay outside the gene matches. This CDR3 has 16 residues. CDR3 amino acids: CASSPRQGGSNQPQHF. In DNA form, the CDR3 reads TGTGCCAGCAGTCCGCGACAGGGCGGAAGCAATCAGCCCCAGCATTTT.

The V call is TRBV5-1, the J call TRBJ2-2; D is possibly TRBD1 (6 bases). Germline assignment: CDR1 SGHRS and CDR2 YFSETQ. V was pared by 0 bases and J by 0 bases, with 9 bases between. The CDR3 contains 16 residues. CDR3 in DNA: TGCGCCAGCAGCTTGGGACAGGTCCCGAACACCGGGGAGCTGTTTTTT. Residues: CASSLGQVPNTGELFF. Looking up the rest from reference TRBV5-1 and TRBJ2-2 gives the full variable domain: KAGVTQTPRYLIKTRGQQVTLSCSPISGHRSVSWYQQTPGQGLQFLFEYFSETQRNKGNFPGRFSGRQFSNSRSEMNVSTLELGDSALYLCASSLGQVPNTGELFFGEGSRLTVL.

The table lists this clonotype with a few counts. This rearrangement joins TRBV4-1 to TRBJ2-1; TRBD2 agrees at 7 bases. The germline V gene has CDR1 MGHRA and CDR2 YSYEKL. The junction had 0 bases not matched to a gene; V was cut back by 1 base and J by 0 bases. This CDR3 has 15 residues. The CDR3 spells CASSQGLASYNEQFF. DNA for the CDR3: TGCGCCAGCAGCCAAGGACTAGCCTCCTACAATGAGCAGTTCTTC.

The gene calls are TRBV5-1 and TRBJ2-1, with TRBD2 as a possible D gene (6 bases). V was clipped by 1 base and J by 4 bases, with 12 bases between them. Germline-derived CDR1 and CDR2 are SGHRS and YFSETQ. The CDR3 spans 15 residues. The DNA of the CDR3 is TGCGCCAGCAGCTTGTCTTTAGCGGTATACAATGAGCAGTTCTTC. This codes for CASSLSLAVYNEQFF.

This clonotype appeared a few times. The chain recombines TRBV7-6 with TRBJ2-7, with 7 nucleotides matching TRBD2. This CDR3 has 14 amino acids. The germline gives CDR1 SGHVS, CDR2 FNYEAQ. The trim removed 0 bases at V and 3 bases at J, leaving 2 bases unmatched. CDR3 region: CASSLASGGYEQYF. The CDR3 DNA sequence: TGTGCCAGCAGCTTAGCCTCGGGGGGCTACGAGCAGTACTTC.

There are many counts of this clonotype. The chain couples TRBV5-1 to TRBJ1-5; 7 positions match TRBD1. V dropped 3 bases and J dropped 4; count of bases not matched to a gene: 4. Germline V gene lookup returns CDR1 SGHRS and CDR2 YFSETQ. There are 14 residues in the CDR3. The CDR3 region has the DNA TGCGCCAGCAGCTCGGGACAGCCTAATCAGCCCCAGCATTTT. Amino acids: CASSSGQPNQPQHF.

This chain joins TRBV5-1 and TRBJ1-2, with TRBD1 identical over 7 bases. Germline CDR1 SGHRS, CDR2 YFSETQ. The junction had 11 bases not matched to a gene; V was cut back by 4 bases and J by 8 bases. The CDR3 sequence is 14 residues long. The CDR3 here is CASSPGTALAGYTF. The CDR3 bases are TGCGCCAGCAGCCCCGGGACAGCGCTGGCGGGCTACACCTTC.

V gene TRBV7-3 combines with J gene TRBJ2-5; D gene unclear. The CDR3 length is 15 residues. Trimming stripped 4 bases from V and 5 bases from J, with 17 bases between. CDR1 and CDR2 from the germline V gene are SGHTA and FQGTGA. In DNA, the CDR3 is TGTGCCAGCAGCTCCGGCCCGACTCTGGAGGAGACCCAGTACTTC. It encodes CASSSGPTLEETQYF. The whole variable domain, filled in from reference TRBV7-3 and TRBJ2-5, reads GAGVSQTPSNKVTEKGKYVELRCDPISGHTALYWYRQSLGQGPEFLIYFQGTGAADDSGLPNDRFFAVRPEGSVSTLKIQRTERGDSAVYLCASSSGPTLEETQYFGPGTRLLVL.

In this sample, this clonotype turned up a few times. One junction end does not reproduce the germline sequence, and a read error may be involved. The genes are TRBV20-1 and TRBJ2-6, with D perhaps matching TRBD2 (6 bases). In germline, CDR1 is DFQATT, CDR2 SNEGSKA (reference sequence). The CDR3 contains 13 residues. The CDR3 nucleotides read TGTAAGGGCGGGAACTCTGGGGCCAACGTCCTGACTTTC. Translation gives CKGGNSGANVLTF.

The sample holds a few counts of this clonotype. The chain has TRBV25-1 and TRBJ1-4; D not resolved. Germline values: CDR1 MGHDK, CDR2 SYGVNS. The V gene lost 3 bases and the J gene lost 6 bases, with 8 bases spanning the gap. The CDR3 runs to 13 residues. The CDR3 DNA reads TGTGCCAGCAGTGACAGCTCCGATGAAAAACTGTTTTTT. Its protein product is CASSDSSDEKLFF.

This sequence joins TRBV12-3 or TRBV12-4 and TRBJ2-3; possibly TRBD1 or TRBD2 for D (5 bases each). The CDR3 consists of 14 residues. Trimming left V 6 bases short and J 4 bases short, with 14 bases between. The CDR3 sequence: CASSYQGAADTQYF. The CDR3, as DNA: TGTGCCAGCAGCTATCAGGGAGCAGCAGATACGCAGTATTTT.